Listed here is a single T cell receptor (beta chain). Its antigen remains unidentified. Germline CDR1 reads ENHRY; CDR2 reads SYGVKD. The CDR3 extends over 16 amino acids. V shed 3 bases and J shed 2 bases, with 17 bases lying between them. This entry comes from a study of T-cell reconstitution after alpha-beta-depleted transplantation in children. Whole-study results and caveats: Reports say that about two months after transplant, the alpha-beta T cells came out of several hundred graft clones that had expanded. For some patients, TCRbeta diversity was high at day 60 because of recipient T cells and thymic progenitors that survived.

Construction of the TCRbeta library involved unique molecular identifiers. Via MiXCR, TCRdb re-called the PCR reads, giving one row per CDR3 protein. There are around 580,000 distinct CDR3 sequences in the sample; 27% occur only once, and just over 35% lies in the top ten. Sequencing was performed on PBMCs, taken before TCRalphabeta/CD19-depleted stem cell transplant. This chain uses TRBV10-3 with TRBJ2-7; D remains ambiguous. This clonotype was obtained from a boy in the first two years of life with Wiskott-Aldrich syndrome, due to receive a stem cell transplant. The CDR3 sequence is CAISDPRVSRTYEQYF. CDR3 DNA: TGTGCCATCAGTGACCCTAGGGTGAGCCGGACCTACGAGCAGTACTTC.